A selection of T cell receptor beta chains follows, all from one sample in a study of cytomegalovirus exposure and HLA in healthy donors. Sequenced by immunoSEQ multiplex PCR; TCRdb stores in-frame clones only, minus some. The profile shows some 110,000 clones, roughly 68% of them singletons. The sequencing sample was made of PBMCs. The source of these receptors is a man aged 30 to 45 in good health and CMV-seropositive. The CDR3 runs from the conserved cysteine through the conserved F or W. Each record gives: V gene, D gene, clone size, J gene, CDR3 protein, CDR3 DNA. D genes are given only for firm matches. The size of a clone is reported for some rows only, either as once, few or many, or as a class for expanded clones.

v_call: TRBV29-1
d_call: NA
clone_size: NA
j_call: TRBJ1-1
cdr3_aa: CSVGAGDNTEAFF
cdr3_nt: TGCAGCGTTGGGGCGGGGGATAATACTGAAGCTTTCTTT

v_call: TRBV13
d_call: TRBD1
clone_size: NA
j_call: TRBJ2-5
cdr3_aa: CASSPQGAEETQYF
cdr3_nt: TGTGCCAGCAGCCCCCAGGGGGCGGAAGAGACCCAGTACTTC

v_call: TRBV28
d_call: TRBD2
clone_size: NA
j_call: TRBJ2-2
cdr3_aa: CASSLRLAATGELFF
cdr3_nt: TGTGCCAGCAGTTTAAGACTAGCGGCCACCGGGGAGCTGTTTTTT

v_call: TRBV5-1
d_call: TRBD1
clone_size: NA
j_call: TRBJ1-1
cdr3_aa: CASSLAPGGSTEAFF
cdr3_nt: TGCGCCAGCAGCTTGGCTCCAGGGGGTAGTACTGAAGCTTTCTTT

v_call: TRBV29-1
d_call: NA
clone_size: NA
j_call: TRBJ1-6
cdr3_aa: CSALTAWNSPLHF
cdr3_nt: TGCAGCGCTCTGACAGCCTGGAATTCACCCCTCCACTTT

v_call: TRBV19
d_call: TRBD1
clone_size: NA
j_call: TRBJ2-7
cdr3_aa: CASSRTGGFDEQYF
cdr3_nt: TGTGCCAGCAGCCGTACAGGGGGCTTTGACGAGCAGTACTTC

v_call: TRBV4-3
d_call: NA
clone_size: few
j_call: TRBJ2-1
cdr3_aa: CASSPSSYNEQFF
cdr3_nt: TGCGCCAGCAGCCCATCCTCCTACAATGAGCAGTTCTTC

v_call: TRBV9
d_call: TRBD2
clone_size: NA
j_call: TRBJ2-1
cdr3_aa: CASSPGASGGYNEQFF
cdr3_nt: TGTGCCAGCAGCCCAGGGGCTAGCGGGGGCTACAATGAGCAGTTCTTC

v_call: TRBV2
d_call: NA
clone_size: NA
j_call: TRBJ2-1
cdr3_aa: CASRVPDWPDYNEQFF
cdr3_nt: TGTGCCAGCAGGGTCCCCGACTGGCCGGACTACAATGAGCAGTTCTTC

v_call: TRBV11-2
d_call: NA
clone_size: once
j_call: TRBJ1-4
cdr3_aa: CASSLSPGRTNEKLFF
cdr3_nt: TGTGCCAGCAGCTTGAGCCCGGGGAGGACTAATGAAAAACTGTTTTTT

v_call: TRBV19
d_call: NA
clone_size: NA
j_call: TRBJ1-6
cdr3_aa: CASSIAGSSYNSPLHF
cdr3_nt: TGTGCCAGTAGTATAGCCGGTAGCTCCTATAATTCACCCCTCCACTTT

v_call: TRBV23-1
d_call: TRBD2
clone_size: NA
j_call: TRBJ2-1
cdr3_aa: CASSQYPGGSAGRFF
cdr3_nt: TGCGCCAGCAGTCAATATCCGGGAGGGTCGGCTGGGCGGTTCTTC

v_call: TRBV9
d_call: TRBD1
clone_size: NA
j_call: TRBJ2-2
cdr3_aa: CASSVEMGQENTGELFF
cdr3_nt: TGTGCCAGCAGCGTAGAAATGGGACAGGAAAACACCGGGGAGCTGTTTTTT

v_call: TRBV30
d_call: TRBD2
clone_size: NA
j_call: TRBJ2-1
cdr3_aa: CAWSPTPGTSGRYPYNEQFF
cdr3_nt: TGTGCCTGGAGTCCGACCCCAGGGACTAGCGGGAGATACCCCTACAATGAGCAGTTCTTC

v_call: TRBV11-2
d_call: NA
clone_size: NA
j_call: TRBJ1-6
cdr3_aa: CASSSNNSPLHF
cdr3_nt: TGTGCCAGCAGCTCCAATAATTCACCCCTCCACTTT

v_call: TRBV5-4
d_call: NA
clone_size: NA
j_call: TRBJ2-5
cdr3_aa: CASSFPSREQYF
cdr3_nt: TGTGCCAGCAGCTTCCCTTCCCGGGAGCAGTACTTC

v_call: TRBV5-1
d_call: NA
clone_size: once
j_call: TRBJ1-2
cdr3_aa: CASSLGANYGYTF
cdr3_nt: TGCGCCAGCAGCTTAGGGGCTAACTATGGCTACACCTTC

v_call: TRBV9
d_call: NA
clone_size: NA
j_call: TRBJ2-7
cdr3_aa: CASSVTDSRTAGEQYF
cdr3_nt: TGTGCCAGCAGCGTAACCGATAGTCGGACAGCTGGCGAGCAGTACTTC

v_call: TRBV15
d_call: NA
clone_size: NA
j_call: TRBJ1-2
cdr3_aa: CATSPGRGDYGYTF
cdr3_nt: TGTGCCACCAGCCCTGGGCGGGGAGACTATGGCTACACCTTC

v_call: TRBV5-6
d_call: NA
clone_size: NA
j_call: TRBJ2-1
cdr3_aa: CASSPGSYNEQFF
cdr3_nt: TGTGCCAGCAGCCCGGGCTCCTACAATGAGCAGTTCTTC

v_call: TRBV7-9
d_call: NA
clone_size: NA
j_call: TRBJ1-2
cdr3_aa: CASSLEGDYGYTF
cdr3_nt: TGTGCCAGCAGCTTAGAGGGGGACTATGGCTACACCTTC

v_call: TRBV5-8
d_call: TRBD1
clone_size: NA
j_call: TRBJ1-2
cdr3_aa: CASSRIGTGAYGYTF
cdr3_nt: TGTGCCAGCAGTCGGATCGGGACAGGGGCCTATGGCTACACCTTC